The 21 T cell receptor beta chains given below trace back to one sample, sequenced in a study of blood T cell repertoires in COVID-19. Produced via immunoSEQ multiplex PCR; TCRdb's table is partial and in-frame only. The sample yields 170,000 or so clones, around nine tenths seen once. The sequenced sample was peripheral blood. These receptors were collected from a man aged 50 to 59 with acute or convalescent COVID-19.

This chain joins TRBV9 and TRBJ2-2, with TRBD2 as a possible D gene (6 bases). The V end lost 3 bases, the J end lost 5 bases, and 14 bases lay between the germline ends. The CDR3 is 15 residues long. Looked up from germline, CDR1 is SGDLS and CDR2 is YYNGEE. The CDR3 DNA follows: TGTGCCAGCAGCGCCCTAGGGACTTCTACCGGGGAGCTGTTTTTT. Its translation is CASSALGTSTGELFF. Full variable domain (remainder filled in from reference TRBV9 and TRBJ2-2): DSGVTQTPKHLITATGQRVTLRCSPRSGDLSVYWYQQSLDQGLQFLIQYYNGEERAKGNILERFSAQQFPDLHSELNLSSLELGDSALYFCASSALGTSTGELFFGEGSRLTVL.

The genes are TRBV11-2 and TRBJ1-4; D is unclear. This CDR3 has 16 amino acids. Germline V gene lookup returns CDR1 SGHAT and CDR2 FQNNGV. V was pared by 7 bases and J by 8 bases, with 23 bases between. CDR3 region: CASTPGTRPGSEKLFF. The CDR3 nucleotides read TGTGCCAGCACCCCGGGAACAAGGCCCGGTAGCGAAAAACTGTTTTTT.

The chain has TRBV5-4 and TRBJ2-5, with D possibly being TRBD1 or TRBD2 (7 bases each). V shed 4 bases and J shed 3 bases, with 13 bases lying between them. CDR1 is SGHNT, CDR2 YYREEE, per germline (reference sequence). This CDR3 has 14 residues. CDR3 DNA sequence: TGTGCCAGCAGCCTGGGAGGGACAGAAGAGACCCAGTACTTC. It codes for CASSLGGTEETQYF.

V and J are TRBV4-2 and TRBJ2-3; tentatively, D is TRBD1 (6 bases). The germline V gene encodes CDR1 LGHNA and CDR2 YNFKEQ. This CDR3 region has 15 residues. V was shortened by 4 bases and J by 5 bases, with 16 bases between the two germline ends. The CDR3 DNA sequence: TGTGCCAGCAGCCCTGAGAGGGGGTATAGAGATACGCAGTATTTT. It codes for CASSPERGYRDTQYF.

This sequence joins TRBV19 and TRBJ1-5; TRBD1 matches 8 bases. Germline CDR1 and CDR2: LNHDA and SQIVND (reference sequence). Trimming cost V 7 bases and J 4 bases; bases outside gene matches: 6. CDR3 length: 14 residues. CDR3 loop: CASTGTGANQPQHF. CDR3 bases: TGTGCCAGTACTGGGACAGGTGCGAATCAGCCCCAGCATTTT.

The gene calls are TRBV7-2 and TRBJ1-3, with D unresolved. Looked up from germline, CDR1 is SGHTA and CDR2 is FQGNSA. There are 15 residues in the CDR3. V was trimmed by 1 base and J by 0 bases, leaving 7 bases between them. CDR3: CASSLGAISGNTIYF. The CDR3 nucleotides are TGTGCCAGCAGCTTAGGGGCAATCTCTGGAAACACCATATATTTT. Using reference TRBV7-2 and TRBJ1-3 for the parts outside the CDR3, the full variable domain is GAGVSQSPSNKVTEKGKDVELRCDPISGHTALYWYRQSLGQGLEFLIYFQGNSAPDKSGLPSDRFSAERTGGSVSTLTIQRTQQEDSAVYLCASSLGAISGNTIYFGEGSWLTVV.

The rearrangement joins TRBV7-2 to TRBJ2-3; 11 nucleotides match TRBD2. Germline assignment: CDR1 SGHTA and CDR2 FQGNSA. With V trimmed by 2 bases and J by 2 bases, 3 bases remained unmatched. The CDR3 is 16 amino acids. Here the CDR3 reads CASSLPGLADTDTQYF. Here the CDR3 DNA reads TGTGCCAGCAGCTTACCGGGACTAGCGGACACAGATACGCAGTATTTT.

This sequence joins TRBV25-1 and TRBJ2-3; tentatively, D is TRBD1 (6 bases). Germline CDR1 reads MGHDK; CDR2 reads SYGVNS. The CDR3 has 15 amino acids. The ends were cut back, 4 bases at V and 5 bases at J, with 16 bases in the middle. The CDR3 DNA sequence: TGTGCCAGCAGTGTCCTAGGACAGCCCCAAGATACGCAGTATTTT. Residues: CASSVLGQPQDTQYF.

The chain carries TRBV7-9 and TRBJ2-3, with TRBD2 identical over 12 bases. With 6 bases clipped from V and 2 bases from J, the junction kept 6 bases outside the gene matches. There are 16 residues in the CDR3. Germline CDR1 reads SEHNR; CDR2 reads FQNEAQ (reference sequence). The CDR3 region is CASSPRLAGDTDTQYF. CDR3 coding DNA: TGTGCCAGCAGTCCACGACTAGCGGGGGACACAGATACGCAGTATTTT.

This clone was seen once. At the DNA level, this CDR3 is encoded by other sequences in the same sample as well. The chain recombines TRBV27 with TRBJ1-1, with D maybe TRBD1 (6 bases). Trimming pared 5 bases from V and 0 bases from J, leaving 13 bases between. CDR1 and CDR2 (germline): MNHEY, SMNVEV (reference sequence). The CDR3 runs 15 residues. Written as DNA, the CDR3 is TGTGCCAGCAGTCCGACAGGAGGCATGAACACTGAAGCTTTCTTT. Its protein is CASSPTGGMNTEAFF.

This clone was recorded many times. The rearrangement joins TRBV4-3 to TRBJ1-1, with 8 bases fitting TRBD1. The CDR3 covers 14 residues. Germline V gene data show CDR1 as LGHNA and CDR2 as YSLEER. V lost 5 bases to trimming and J lost 3 bases; unmatched junction nucleotides: 5. CDR3 loop: CASSETTGDTEAFF. In DNA, the CDR3 is TGCGCCAGCAGCGAGACGACAGGGGACACTGAAGCTTTCTTT.

This sequence joins TRBV10-3 and TRBJ1-1, with TRBD1 matching over 8 bases. Trimming cost V 7 bases and J 3 bases; bases outside gene matches: 10. This CDR3 region has 15 residues. CDR1 ENHRY and CDR2 SYGVKD come from the germline V gene. CDR3 residues: CAITPARGRDTEAFF. CDR3 in DNA: TGTGCCATCACACCTGCCAGGGGGCGGGACACTGAAGCTTTCTTT.

The chain links TRBV4-2 to TRBJ2-1, with a tentative D call TRBD2 (5 bases). The CDR3 is 11 residues long. CDR1 is LGHNA, CDR2 YNFKEQ, per germline. V lost 6 bases and J 9 bases, leaving 9 bases between the germline ends. This CDR3 reads CASRSGSEQFF. As DNA, the CDR3 is TGTGCCAGCAGGTCGGGGAGTGAGCAGTTCTTC.

CDR3 sequence reads: CASSPTIGVFYEQYF. CDR3 nucleotide sequence: TGTGCCAGCAGTCCCACCATCGGAGTTTTCTACGAGCAGTACTTC. The rearrangement joins TRBV28 to TRBJ2-7, with D hard to call. Trimming pared 5 bases from V and 3 bases from J, leaving 17 bases between. The germline V gene has CDR1 MDHEN and CDR2 SYDVKM. The CDR3 runs 15 residues. The full variable domain, rest sourced from reference TRBV28 and TRBJ2-7, is DVKVTQSSRYLVKRTGEKVFLECVQDMDHENMFWYRQDPGLGLRLIYFSYDVKMKEKGDIPEGYSVSREKKERFSLILESASTNQTSMYLCASSPTIGVFYEQYFGPGTRLTVT.

The V call is TRBV21-1, the J call TRBJ2-1; TRBD1, the table's D call, was not compared with the DNA. TRBV21-1 is a known pseudogene. CDR3 length: 16 residues. The CDR3 nucleotides read TGTGCCAGCAGCAAAGCCCGACAGGGGGCAGGGAATGAGCAGTTCTTC. As protein: CASSKARQGAGNEQFF.

The rearrangement joins TRBV27 to TRBJ2-2; 7 nucleotides match TRBD1. V shed 7 bases, J shed 4 bases, and the junction held 12 bases outside the gene matches. Germline V gene sequence: CDR1 MNHEY, CDR2 SMNVEV (reference sequence). This CDR3 contains 16 residues. In DNA form, the CDR3 reads TGTGCCAGCACCCCCCTTCGGACAGGAAGCACCGGGGAGCTGTTTTTT. Protein: CASTPLRTGSTGELFF.

The gene calls are TRBV7-6 and TRBJ2-7; the D gene is possibly TRBD2 (5 bases). The V end lost 1 base, the J end lost 5 bases, and 15 bases lay between the germline ends. The CDR3 loop spans 15 amino acids. Germline CDR1 SGHVS, CDR2 FNYEAQ. The CDR3 DNA reads TGTGCCAGCAGCTTAGACCGGGGTCCCAGCAACGAGCAGTACTTC. Translating gives CASSLDRGPSNEQYF.

This chain connects TRBV7-3 to TRBJ1-5; D possibly corresponds to TRBD1 (6 bases). Germline CDR1 reads SGHTA; CDR2 reads FQGTGA. The CDR3 loop spans 19 amino acids. Trimming took off 5 bases at V and 0 bases at J, with 23 bases between the two ends. CDR3 protein: CASSREGRGRGYSNQPQHF. In DNA, the CDR3 is TGTGCCAGCAGCCGTGAGGGCAGGGGACGAGGGTATAGCAATCAGCCCCAGCATTTT. Full variable domain (missing parts from reference TRBV7-3 and TRBJ1-5): GAGVSQTPSNKVTEKGKYVELRCDPISGHTALYWYRQSLGQGPEFLIYFQGTGAADDSGLPNDRFFAVRPEGSVSTLKIQRTERGDSAVYLCASSREGRGRGYSNQPQHFGDGTRLSIL.

The rearrangement links TRBV2 to TRBJ2-6, with a tentative D call TRBD2 (5 bases). Per germline, CDR1 SNHLY and CDR2 FYNNEI. There are 14 residues in the CDR3. Trimming took 6 bases from V and 2 from J, leaving 8 bases between them. CDR3: CASRAAAGANVLTF. The DNA for the CDR3 is TGTGCCAGCAGAGCGGCAGCTGGGGCCAACGTCCTGACTTTC.

The gene calls are TRBV6-6 and TRBJ1-4; D is uncertain. The CDR3 sequence is 14 residues long. The ends were cut back, 6 bases at V and 5 bases at J, with 13 bases in the middle. Per germline, CDR1 MNHNY and CDR2 SVGAGI (reference sequence). The CDR3 sequence is CASSSLRLNEKLFF. The CDR3 DNA reads TGTGCCAGCAGCTCCCTCAGGTTGAATGAAAAACTGTTTTTT.

The chain combines TRBV2 with TRBJ1-1; TRBD1 is a possible D gene (6 bases). Trimming removed 4 bases at V and 4 bases at J, with 13 bases between. From germline, CDR1 is SNHLY and CDR2 FYNNEI. This CDR3 has 14 residues. The CDR3 DNA reads as TGTGCCAGCAGTGGAGGTAGGGGGAGCACTGAAGCTTTCTTT. This sequence encodes CASSGGRGSTEAFF. Variable domain in full (rest from reference TRBV2 and TRBJ1-1): EPEVTQTPSHQVTQMGQEVILRCVPISNHLYFYWYRQILGQKVEFLVSFYNNEISEKSEIFDDQFSVERPDGSNFTLKIRSTKLEDSAMYFCASSGGRGSTEAFFGQGTRLTVV.